This TCR beta chain stems from a study of cytomegalovirus exposure and HLA in healthy donors. General study points: Reports indicate that TCR beta sequences accurately predicted the HLA-A and HLA-B alleles of most subjects. The presence/absence work took it that sequencing depth was about the same across donors.

Trimming took 6 bases from V and 2 from J; bases not matched to a gene: 5. Germline CDR1 is MNHNY and CDR2 is SVGAGI (reference sequence). The CDR3 has 14 amino acids. As concerns this clone: What it recognizes is unknown.

The PCR employed 60 Vbeta primers together with 13 Jbeta primers. Clones were read by immunoSEQ multiplex PCR, and TCRdb kept only the in-frame ones, dropping some. The sample has roughly 160,000 clones; 80% to 90% are singletons. The sequence came from a male donor in good health and CMV-seronegative. The J gene is TRBJ2-3, the V gene TRBV6-6, with 7 positions matching TRBD1. The source material was PBMCs. The CDR3 bases are TGTGCCAGCAGCCTGGGACAGAACACAGATACGCAGTATTTT. Its translation is CASSLGQNTDTQYF.